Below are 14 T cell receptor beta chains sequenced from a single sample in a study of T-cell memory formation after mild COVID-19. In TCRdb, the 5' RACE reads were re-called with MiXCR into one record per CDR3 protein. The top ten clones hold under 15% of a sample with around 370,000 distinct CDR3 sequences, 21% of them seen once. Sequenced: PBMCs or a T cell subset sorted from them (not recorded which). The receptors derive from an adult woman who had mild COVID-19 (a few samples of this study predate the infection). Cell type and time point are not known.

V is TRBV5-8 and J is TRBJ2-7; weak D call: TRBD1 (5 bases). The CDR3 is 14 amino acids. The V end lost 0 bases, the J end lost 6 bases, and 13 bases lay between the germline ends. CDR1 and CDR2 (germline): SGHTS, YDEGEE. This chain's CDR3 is CASSLGVRVSEQYF. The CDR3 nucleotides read TGTGCCAGCAGCTTGGGGGTCAGGGTCAGCGAGCAGTACTTC.

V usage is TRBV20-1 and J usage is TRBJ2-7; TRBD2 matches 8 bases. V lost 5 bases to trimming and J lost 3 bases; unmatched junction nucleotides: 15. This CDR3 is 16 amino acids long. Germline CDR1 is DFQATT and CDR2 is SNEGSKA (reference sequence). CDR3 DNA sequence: TGCAGTGCTTTCCTTGGTGCGGGAGGAACAAACTACGAGCAGTACTTC. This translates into CSAFLGAGGTNYEQYF.

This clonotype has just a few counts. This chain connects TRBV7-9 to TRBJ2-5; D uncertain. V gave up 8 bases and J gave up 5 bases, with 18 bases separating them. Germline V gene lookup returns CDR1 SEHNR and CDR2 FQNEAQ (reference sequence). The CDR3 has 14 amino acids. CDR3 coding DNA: TGTGCCAGCGTGGCCAATCCGGGTGGGGAGACCCAGTACTTC. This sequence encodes CASVANPGGETQYF.

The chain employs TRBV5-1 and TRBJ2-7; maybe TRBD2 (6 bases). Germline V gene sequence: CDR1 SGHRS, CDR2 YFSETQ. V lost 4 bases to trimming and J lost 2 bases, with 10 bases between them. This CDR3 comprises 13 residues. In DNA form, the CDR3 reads TGCGCCAGCAGCGCTGGAGGGCCCTACGAGCAGTACTTC. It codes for CASSAGGPYEQYF.

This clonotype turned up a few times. The CDR3 is CASRPDRGYSPLHF. CDR3 DNA: TGTGCCAGCAGACCGGACAGGGGGTATTCACCCCTCCACTTT. This chain connects TRBV2 to TRBJ1-6, with TRBD1 matching over 10 bases. The CDR3 sequence is 14 residues long. Germline V gene sequence: CDR1 SNHLY, CDR2 FYNNEI. The V gene end was trimmed by 6 bases and the J gene end by 8 bases; junction bases not matched to a gene: 4.

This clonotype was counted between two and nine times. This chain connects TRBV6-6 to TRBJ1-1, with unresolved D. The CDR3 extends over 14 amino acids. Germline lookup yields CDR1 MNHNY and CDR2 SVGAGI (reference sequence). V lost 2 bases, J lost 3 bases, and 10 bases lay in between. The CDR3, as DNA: TGTGCCAGCAGTTACGCGTCGAGGGACACTGAAGCTTTCTTT. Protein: CASSYASRDTEAFF.

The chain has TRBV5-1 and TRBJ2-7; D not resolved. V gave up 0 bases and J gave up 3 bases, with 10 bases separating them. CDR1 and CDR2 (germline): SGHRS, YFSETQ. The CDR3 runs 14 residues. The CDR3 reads CASSLDDPSYEQYF. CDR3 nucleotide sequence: TGCGCCAGCAGCTTGGACGATCCCAGCTACGAGCAGTACTTC. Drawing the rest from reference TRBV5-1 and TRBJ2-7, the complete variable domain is KAGVTQTPRYLIKTRGQQVTLSCSPISGHRSVSWYQQTPGQGLQFLFEYFSETQRNKGNFPGRFSGRQFSNSRSEMNVSTLELGDSALYLCASSLDDPSYEQYFGPGTRLTVT.

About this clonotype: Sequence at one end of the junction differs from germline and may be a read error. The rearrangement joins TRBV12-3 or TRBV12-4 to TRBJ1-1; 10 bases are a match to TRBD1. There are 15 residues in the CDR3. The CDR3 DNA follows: TGTGCCAGCAGTTCACCGGGACAGGGGAACATTGAAGCTTTCTTT. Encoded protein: CASSSPGQGNIEAFF.

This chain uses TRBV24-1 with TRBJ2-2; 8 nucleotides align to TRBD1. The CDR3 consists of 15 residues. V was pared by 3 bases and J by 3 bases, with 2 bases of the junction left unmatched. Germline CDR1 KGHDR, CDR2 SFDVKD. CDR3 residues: CATSDRTGYTGELFF. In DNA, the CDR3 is TGTGCCACCAGTGATCGGACAGGGTACACCGGGGAGCTGTTTTTT.

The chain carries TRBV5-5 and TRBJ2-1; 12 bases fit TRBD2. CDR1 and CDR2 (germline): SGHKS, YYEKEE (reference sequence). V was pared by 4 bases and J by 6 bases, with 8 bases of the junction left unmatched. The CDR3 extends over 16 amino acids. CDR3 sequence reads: CASSLGLAGYFNEQFF. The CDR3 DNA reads TGTGCCAGCAGCCTGGGACTAGCGGGTTATTTCAATGAGCAGTTCTTC.

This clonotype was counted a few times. The CDR3 protein is CASSSRQANYEQYF. CDR3 in DNA: TGTGCCAGCAGCTCACGACAGGCCAACTACGAGCAGTACTTC. The chain is built from TRBV11-1 and TRBJ2-7; a possible D gene is TRBD1 (6 bases). Germline V CDR1 and CDR2: SGHAT, FQDESV (reference sequence). The V and J ends lost 4 bases and 3 bases respectively, with 13 bases between them. There are 14 residues in the CDR3.

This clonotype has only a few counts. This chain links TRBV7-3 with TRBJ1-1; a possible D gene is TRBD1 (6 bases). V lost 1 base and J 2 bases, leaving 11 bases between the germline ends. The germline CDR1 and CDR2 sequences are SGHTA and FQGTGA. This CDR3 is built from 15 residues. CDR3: CASSLIGGYNTEAFF. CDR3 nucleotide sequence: TGTGCCAGCAGCTTAATCGGGGGCTATAACACTGAAGCTTTCTTT.

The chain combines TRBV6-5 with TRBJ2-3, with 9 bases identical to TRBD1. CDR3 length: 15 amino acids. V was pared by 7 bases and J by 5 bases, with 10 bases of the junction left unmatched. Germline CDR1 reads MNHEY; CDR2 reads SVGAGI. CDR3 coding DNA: TGTGCCAGCACCCGCGTACAGGGGGCCAGAGATACGCAGTATTTT. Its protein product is CASTRVQGARDTQYF.

In DNA form, the CDR3 reads TGTGCCAGCAGAAGGACAGTTAATTCACCCCTCCACTTT. Protein sequence: CASRRTVNSPLHF. The V call is TRBV25-1, the J call TRBJ1-6; the D gene is possibly TRBD1 (6 bases). In germline, CDR1 is MGHDK, CDR2 SYGVNS. Trimming took 6 bases from V and 6 from J, leaving 9 bases between them. This CDR3 has 13 residues.